These T cell receptor beta chains were read from a single sample in a study of cytomegalovirus exposure and HLA in healthy donors. Here immunoSEQ multiplex PCR was the method, and the copy in TCRdb shows in-frame clones only, minus some. Among fewer than 200,000 clones listed, about 80% were seen once. Sequenced sample: PBMCs. Receptors were obtained from a man younger than 30 in good health and CMV-seropositive. CDR3s include the opening cysteine and the closing phenylalanine or tryptophan. A D gene is named only where the DNA matches it firmly. Expanded clones are given a class, and other clones once, few, many or no size at all.

V gene,clone size,J gene,D gene,CDR3 protein,CDR3 DNA
TRBV11-3,few,TRBJ2-1,TRBD1,CASSLEQGYEQFF,TGTGCCAGCAGCTTAGAACAGGGGTATGAGCAGTTCTTC
TRBV6-6,-,TRBJ2-1,-,CASSYQRAVGQFF,TGTGCCAGCAGTTATCAGAGGGCAGTAGGGCAGTTCTTC
TRBV9,-,TRBJ2-3,-,CASSDSGTSTDTQYF,TGTGCCAGCAGCGACTCGGGGACTAGCACAGATACGCAGTATTTT
TRBV6-1,-,TRBJ1-1,-,CASTGGAGYGTEAFF,TGTGCCAGCACTGGAGGGGCAGGGTATGGAACTGAAGCTTTCTTT
TRBV19,once,TRBJ2-2,TRBD1,CASTSPTGVEANTGELFF,TGTGCCAGTACCTCCCCGACAGGGGTAGAAGCGAACACCGGGGAGCTGTTTTTT
TRBV10-3,-,TRBJ2-7,-,CAISEIAGRLEQYF,TGTGCCATCAGTGAGATTGCGGGGCGGCTCGAGCAGTACTTC
TRBV29-1,-,TRBJ2-7,TRBD2,CSVVTSGGYEQYF,TGCAGCGTTGTGACTAGCGGGGGCTACGAGCAGTACTTC
TRBV5-1,-,TRBJ2-1,-,CASSAQGGSYNEQFF,TGCGCCAGCAGCGCTCAGGGAGGTTCCTACAATGAGCAGTTCTTC
TRBV15,-,TRBJ2-1,-,CATRLASEQFF,TGTGCCACCAGACTAGCTTCTGAGCAGTTCTTC
TRBV7-8,-,TRBJ2-3,TRBD1,CASRRVSGQGDLGTQYF,TGTGCCAGCAGAAGGGTCAGTGGACAGGGAGATTTGGGTACGCAGTATTTT
TRBV4-1,-,TRBJ1-1,TRBD1,CASSQDMDRGLITEAFF,TGCGCCAGCAGCCAAGATATGGACAGGGGGCTTATCACTGAAGCTTTCTTT
TRBV9,-,TRBJ1-4,-,CASSVAGGNEKLFF,TGTGCCAGCAGCGTAGCGGGGGGGAATGAAAAACTGTTTTTT
TRBV19,once,TRBJ2-7,TRBD1,CASSILAGGDYEQYF,TGTGCCAGTAGTATCTTGGCAGGGGGCGACTACGAGCAGTACTTC
TRBV14,-,TRBJ2-1,-,CASSHTIAVFHYNEQFF,TGTGCCAGCAGCCACACCATAGCCGTTTTCCACTACAATGAGCAGTTCTTC
TRBV2,-,TRBJ2-7,-,CASSMTEFEQYF,TGTGCCAGCAGTATGACAGAATTCGAGCAGTACTTC
TRBV11-1,-,TRBJ2-5,TRBD2,CASSLGTSGGTQETQYF,TGTGCCAGCAGCTTAGGGACTAGCGGGGGTACCCAAGAGACCCAGTACTTC
TRBV5-1,few,TRBJ1-1,TRBD1,CASSPGQGMNTEAFF,TGCGCCAGCAGCCCTGGACAGGGCATGAACACTGAAGCTTTCTTT
TRBV7-2,-,TRBJ1-6,-,CASSPTGGRWSYNSPLHF,TGTGCCAGCAGCCCAACGGGGGGAAGGTGGTCCTATAATTCACCCCTCCACTTT
TRBV7-9,-,TRBJ2-5,-,CASSLATGFGETQYF,TGTGCCAGCAGCTTAGCGACCGGGTTCGGAGAGACCCAGTACTTC
TRBV5-4,-,TRBJ1-1,-,CASSLIGRRGTEAFF,TGTGCCAGCAGCTTGATAGGACGAAGGGGGACTGAAGCTTTCTTT